Listed here are 28 T cell receptor beta chains from one sample, sequenced in a study of blood T cells in healthy people across ages. A second PCR, run for roughly 7 to 11 cycles, used a sample-barcoded 5' primer plus a J-beta primer mix. TCRdb re-analysed the 5' RACE reads in MiXCR, keeping a single row per CDR3 protein. The table lists 1.4 million to 1.5 million distinct CDR3 sequences, approximately 42% of them singletons. The sequencing input was blood. These receptors originate from a woman in her late teens or twenties in good health.

The chain carries TRBV3-1 and TRBJ2-5, with D perhaps matching TRBD2 (6 bases). Trimming shortened V by 0 bases and J by 11 bases, and 10 bases separated the two germline ends. This CDR3 spans 12 amino acids. Germline CDR1 reads LGHDT; CDR2 reads YNNKEL (reference sequence). DNA of the CDR3: TGTGCCAGCAGCCAAGAGAGGGAGGAGCAGTACTTC. Its protein product is CASSQEREEQYF.

This chain joins TRBV12-3 or TRBV12-4 and TRBJ2-1; D is uncertain. Trimming left V 5 bases short and J 1 base short, with 12 bases between. This CDR3 spans 15 amino acids. The CDR3 DNA reads TGTGCCAGCAGTGCCCGCGAGGTATCCTACAATGAGCAGTTCTTC. It codes for CASSAREVSYNEQFF.

The rearrangement joins TRBV2 to TRBJ1-1; TRBD1 agrees at 8 bases. This CDR3 comprises 14 residues. V trimming: 6 bases; J trimming: 9 bases; junction bases outside the gene matches: 12. CDR1 and CDR2 from the germline V gene are SNHLY and FYNNEI. For the CDR3, the DNA is TGTGCCAGCAGCCTCGGACAGGGAGTCCGACAAGCTTTCTTT. Its protein is CASSLGQGVRQAFF. Filled out from reference TRBV2 and TRBJ1-1, the complete variable domain reads EPEVTQTPSHQVTQMGQEVILRCVPISNHLYFYWYRQILGQKVEFLVSFYNNEISEKSEIFDDQFSVERPDGSNFTLKIRSTKLEDSAMYFCASSLGQGVRQAFFGQGTRLTVV.

The chain couples TRBV4-1 to TRBJ1-2; the D gene is possibly TRBD1 (5 bases). Trimming stripped 1 base from V and 7 bases from J, with 19 bases between. The CDR3 is 16 residues long. Germline CDR1 MGHRA, CDR2 YSYEKL. The CDR3 DNA follows: TGCGCCAGCAGCCAAGGCCCAGGGAGGGTTTTATCTGGCTACACCTTC. Encoded protein: CASSQGPGRVLSGYTF.

This clonotype occurred a few times. The chain carries TRBV20-1 and TRBJ2-1; D is uncertain. The germline V and J ends were trimmed by 5 bases and 9 bases, with 8 bases remaining between them. The CDR3 is made up of 10 amino acids. Germline assignment: CDR1 DFQATT and CDR2 SNEGSKA (reference sequence). As DNA, the CDR3 is TGCAGTGCTCCGCACAGTGAGCAGTTCTTC. The encoded protein is CSAPHSEQFF.

The chain uses TRBV7-8 and TRBJ2-1; TRBD2 aligns across 8 bases. Germline lookup yields CDR1 SGHVS and CDR2 FQNEAQ. V dropped 0 bases and J dropped 8; count of bases not matched to a gene: 15. The CDR3 is made up of 18 amino acids. CDR3 sequence reads: CASSLAGLSGGDDDEQFF. The CDR3 DNA follows: TGTGCCAGCAGCTTAGCTGGCCTCTCGGGGGGGGATGACGATGAGCAGTTCTTC.

This sequence joins TRBV7-2 and TRBJ2-2; 7 nucleotides align to TRBD1. Looked up from germline, CDR1 is SGHTA and CDR2 is FQGNSA. V shed 0 bases and J 6 bases; nucleotides not matched to a gene: 4. The CDR3 covers 15 residues. CDR3 sequence: CASSLAAGGSGELFF. As DNA, the CDR3 is TGTGCCAGCAGCTTAGCGGCAGGGGGATCCGGGGAGCTGTTTTTT.

V gene TRBV7-8 combines with J gene TRBJ1-2, with D unclear. The germline V gene encodes CDR1 SGHVS and CDR2 FQNEAQ. Trimming left V 5 bases short and J 1 base short, with 11 bases between. The CDR3 totals 14 residues. The CDR3 loop is CASSLMGNNYGYTF. CDR3 bases: TGTGCCAGCAGCCTCATGGGGAATAACTATGGCTACACCTTC.

This clonotype has a single count. V and J are TRBV2 and TRBJ1-5; possibly TRBD1 for D (6 bases). Trimming took 6 bases from V and 7 from J, leaving 13 bases between them. The CDR3 is 13 residues long. From germline, CDR1 is SNHLY and CDR2 FYNNEI. CDR3 sequence reads: CASRTQGGQPQHF. In DNA form, the CDR3 reads TGTGCCAGCAGAACACAGGGTGGACAGCCCCAGCATTTT.

This clonotype appeared once. The chain joins TRBV29-1 to TRBJ2-7; D is ambiguous. CDR1 SQVTM and CDR2 ANQGSEA come from the germline V gene. This CDR3 has 12 residues. The CDR3 spells CSGIRSVYEQYV. CDR3 bases: TGCAGTGGGATTAGAAGCGTCTACGAGCAGTACGTC.

The V call is TRBV12-3 or TRBV12-4, the J call TRBJ2-1, with D hard to call. V lost 6 bases and J 4 bases, leaving 13 bases between the germline ends. CDR3 length: 14 residues. CDR3 amino acids: CASSPRLEYNEQFF. The CDR3 DNA follows: TGTGCCAGCAGCCCCCGCCTAGAGTACAATGAGCAGTTCTTC.

V usage is TRBV7-8 and J usage is TRBJ2-2; D perhaps matches TRBD1 (6 bases). The CDR3 is 15 amino acids. The V end lost 5 bases, the J end lost 4 bases, and 14 bases lay between the germline ends. CDR1 is SGHVS and CDR2 is FQNEAQ in the germline V gene. This chain's CDR3 is CASSPVTGPTGELFF. The CDR3 coding sequence is TGTGCCAGCAGCCCAGTCACAGGGCCCACCGGGGAGCTGTTTTTT. Full variable domain (missing parts from reference TRBV7-8 and TRBJ2-2): GAGVSQSPRYKVAKRGQDVALRCDPISGHVSLFWYQQALGQGPEFLTYFQNEAQLDKSGLPSDRFFAERPEGSVSTLKIQRTQQEDSAVYLCASSPVTGPTGELFFGEGSRLTVL.

This clonotype showed up just a few times. The J gene is TRBJ2-1, the V gene TRBV6-5; a possible D gene is TRBD1 (6 bases). The CDR3 has 14 amino acids. Trimming cost V 10 bases and J 6 bases, with 19 bases left between them. Germline V gene lookup returns CDR1 MNHEY and CDR2 SVGAGI. The CDR3: CATHRQAAPNEQFF. The CDR3 bases are TGTGCCACCCACCGACAGGCCGCCCCCAATGAGCAGTTCTTC.

This chain uses TRBV20-1 with TRBJ1-4; unclear D gene. Per germline, CDR1 DFQATT and CDR2 SNEGSKA (reference sequence). V dropped 0 bases and J dropped 4 bases, with 12 bases sitting between them. The CDR3 runs to 15 residues. Written as DNA, the CDR3 is TGCAGTGCTAGAGATCGGGAAGCAAGTAATGAAAAACTGTTTTTT. It translates to CSARDREASNEKLFF.

For this clonotype: A much larger clonotype is one base distant, so this may be a read error. This chain connects TRBV24-1 to TRBJ2-7; D remains ambiguous. The CDR3 has 12 residues. Germline V CDR1 and CDR2: KGHDR, SFDVKD. The V end was cut by 6 bases, the J end by 7 bases, with 12 bases between. CDR3 region: CATSQTNNEQYF. CDR3 DNA: TGTGCCACCAGTCAGACGAACAATGAGCAGTACTTC.

For this clonotype: A junction boundary mismatches the germline segment, possibly from a read error. The chain carries TRBV6-1 and TRBJ2-7; D gene ambiguous. The CDR3 has 12 residues. Germline lookup yields CDR1 MNHNS and CDR2 SASEGT. In nucleotides, the CDR3 is TGTGCCTGCAGTGACAAGTCCTACGAGCAGTACTTC. Its translation is CACSDKSYEQYF.

This clonotype was counted between two and nine times. This chain connects TRBV27 to TRBJ1-1; D might be TRBD1 (5 bases). Germline V CDR1 and CDR2: MNHEY, SMNVEV (reference sequence). CDR3 length: 15 residues. The V gene lost 4 bases and the J gene lost 3 bases, with 15 bases spanning the gap. The CDR3 spells CASSSWDGRDTEAFF. The CDR3 nucleotides are TGTGCCAGCAGTTCCTGGGACGGGAGGGACACTGAAGCTTTCTTT.

V usage is TRBV18 and J usage is TRBJ2-1; no clear D gene. Germline CDR1 reads KGHSH; CDR2 reads LQKENI. V was pared by 0 bases and J by 8 bases, with 5 bases between. This CDR3 comprises 12 residues. CDR3 in DNA: TGTGCCAGCTCACCACCGAACGATGAGCAGTTCTTC. This encodes CASSPPNDEQFF.

The chain combines TRBV3-1 with TRBJ2-1; 12 positions match TRBD2. CDR1 LGHDT and CDR2 YNNKEL come from the germline V gene (reference sequence). CDR3 size: 17 residues. The V and J ends lost 6 bases and 5 bases, in that order; junction bases with no gene match: 11. DNA of the CDR3: TGTGCCAGCAGTGTTCTAGCGGGAGGGCCGGGTAACAATGAGCAGTTCTTC. Translating it yields CASSVLAGGPGNNEQFF.

The CDR3 coding sequence is TGTGCCAGCCGCTTGGGAGCGGGAAACACCGGGGAGCTGTTTTTT. This sequence encodes CASRLGAGNTGELFF. V usage is TRBV2 and J usage is TRBJ2-2; 7 bases are a match to TRBD2. Germline CDR1 is SNHLY and CDR2 is FYNNEI. With 8 bases clipped from V and 2 bases from J, the junction kept 8 bases outside the gene matches. This CDR3 contains 15 residues.

The chain links TRBV2 to TRBJ1-4; no firm D call. The CDR3 runs 14 residues. V dropped 0 bases and J dropped 10 bases, with 12 bases sitting between them. The V gene's germline CDR1 is SNHLY and CDR2 FYNNEI. The CDR3 sequence is CASSEALETGKLFF. The CDR3 nucleotides are TGTGCCAGCAGTGAAGCGTTGGAGACTGGAAAACTGTTTTTT.

On this clonotype: This may arise from a read error, as a much more abundant clone is one base away. This sequence joins TRBV29-1 and TRBJ1-5; D not certain. The CDR3 is 12 amino acids. Germline assignment: CDR1 SQVTM and CDR2 ANQGSEA. The CDR3 nucleotides are TGCAGAGTTGGTGGGAGCAATCAGCCCCAGCATTTT. Its protein product is CRVGGSNQPQHF.

J is TRBJ1-2 and V is TRBV20-1; a possible D gene is TRBD1 (6 bases). Per germline, CDR1 DFQATT and CDR2 SNEGSKA (reference sequence). Trimming removed 0 bases from V and 0 bases from J, with 14 bases in between. The CDR3 spans 16 residues. The CDR3, as DNA: TGCAGTGCTAGAGATGCAGGGGCCGCCGCTAACTATGGCTACACCTTC. Its protein is CSARDAGAAANYGYTF.

The table lists this clonotype with a few counts. The rearrangement joins TRBV9 to TRBJ2-4; the D gene is possibly TRBD1 (7 bases). The CDR3 extends over 16 amino acids. Trimming pared 3 bases from V and 1 base from J, leaving 14 bases between. From germline, CDR1 is SGDLS and CDR2 YYNGEE. CDR3 residues: CASSGQGGKAKNIQYF. CDR3 DNA: TGTGCCAGCAGCGGACAGGGAGGAAAGGCCAAAAACATTCAGTACTTC. Supplemented by reference TRBV9 and TRBJ2-4, the full variable domain reads DSGVTQTPKHLITATGQRVTLRCSPRSGDLSVYWYQQSLDQGLQFLIQYYNGEERAKGNILERFSAQQFPDLHSELNLSSLELGDSALYFCASSGQGGKAKNIQYFGAGTRLSVL.

This clonotype has a single count. This chain connects TRBV6-2 or TRBV6-3 to TRBJ2-7; TRBD1 aligns across 9 bases. This CDR3 has 16 amino acids. Germline V gene data show CDR1 as MNHEY and CDR2 as SVGEGT. Trimming took 6 bases from V and 1 from J; bases not matched to a gene: 10. The CDR3 region is CASRRTGQGNSYEQYF. DNA of the CDR3: TGTGCCAGCAGACGTACTGGACAGGGGAATTCCTACGAGCAGTACTTC.

This chain uses TRBV6-5 with TRBJ2-3; D possibly corresponds to TRBD1 (6 bases). Trimming cost V 7 bases and J 4 bases, with 9 bases left between them. CDR1 is MNHEY, CDR2 SVGAGI, per germline. CDR3 length: 12 amino acids. As DNA, the CDR3 is TGTGCCAGCAACTCAGGGGCAGATACGCAGTATTTT. Translated: CASNSGADTQYF.

The J gene is TRBJ2-1, the V gene TRBV7-2; 11 nucleotides line up with TRBD2. CDR3 length equals 15 residues. Germline CDR1 SGHTA, CDR2 FQGNSA. V gave up 3 bases and J gave up 6 bases; unmatched junction bases: 4. CDR3 in amino acids: CASSFTGTSGNEQFF. In DNA, the CDR3 is TGTGCCAGCAGCTTCACCGGGACTAGCGGCAATGAGCAGTTCTTC.

This clonotype occurred a few times. J is TRBJ2-7 and V is TRBV4-1, with a possible D match to TRBD2 (5 bases). Trimming removed 4 bases from V and 3 bases from J, with 16 bases in between. This CDR3 has 15 residues. CDR1 and CDR2 from the germline V gene are MGHRA and YSYEKL. The CDR3 region is CASSRENPGLYEQYF. The CDR3 DNA reads as TGCGCCAGCAGCCGGGAGAACCCCGGGCTCTACGAGCAGTACTTC.